This passage covers 20 T cell receptor beta chains from one sample sequenced in a study of Ad26.COV2.S vaccination and SARS-CoV-2 variants. Assay used: immunoSEQ multiplex PCR; TCRdb lists only in-frame clones, some missing. The table has under 500,000 clones, roughly 90% seen once. Treatment denoted: some 20 received Ad26.COV2.S at low or high dose, single or two shots; about 5 received placebo; per-sample allocation not given. Sampling happened 63 days after the first vaccine or placebo injection. This specimen was peripheral blood, taken in a trial of Ad26.COV2.S vaccine versus placebo. The source of these receptors is a person aged 18-60 years who received the Ad26.COV2.S COVID-19 vaccine or a placebo.

This chain uses TRBV29-1 with TRBJ2-6; D ambiguous. Germline V gene data show CDR1 as SQVTM and CDR2 as ANQGSEA. The CDR3 length is 14 residues. V lost 3 bases and J lost 1, with 7 bases in between. CDR3 amino acids: CSVESASGANVLTF. The CDR3 nucleotides read TGCAGCGTTGAGTCGGCATCTGGGGCCAACGTCCTGACTTTC.

The J gene is TRBJ2-3, the V gene TRBV7-9; 9 bases agree with TRBD2. The J segment lost 2 bases and the V segment lost 5 bases, leaving 5 bases of the junction unmatched. This CDR3 region has 15 residues. The germline V gene has CDR1 SEHNR and CDR2 FQNEAQ (reference sequence). As DNA, the CDR3 is TGTGCCAGCAGCGGGGGACTAGCCCTCACAGATACGCAGTATTTT. Translation: CASSGGLALTDTQYF. Complete variable domain (other parts from reference TRBV7-9 and TRBJ2-3): DTGVSQNPRHKITKRGQNVTFRCDPISEHNRLYWYRQTLGQGPEFLTYFQNEAQLEKSRLLSDRFSAERPKGSFSTLEIQRTEQGDSAMYLCASSGGLALTDTQYFGPGTRLTVL.

This clone was observed a few times. The chain is built from TRBV28 and TRBJ1-5; D gene uncertain. V was shortened by 10 bases and J by 4 bases, with 14 bases between the two germline ends. CDR1 MDHEN and CDR2 SYDVKM come from the germline V gene. CDR3 length: 13 amino acids. The DNA for the CDR3 is TGTGCCACCGGGTCCCTTGGGAATCAGCCCCAGCATTTT. Protein product: CATGSLGNQPQHF.

This clone was seen just once. The gene calls are TRBV10-3 and TRBJ2-3, with TRBD2 matching over 7 bases. Losses at the gene ends were 3 bases for V and 0 bases for J; bases not matched to a gene: 3. There are 15 residues in the CDR3. Germline V gene sequence: CDR1 ENHRY, CDR2 SYGVKD. CDR3: CAISEGRASTDTQYF. The CDR3 DNA follows: TGTGCCATCAGTGAAGGGAGGGCTAGCACAGATACGCAGTATTTT.

The chain couples TRBV6-5 to TRBJ2-3, with 12 bases matching TRBD2. Germline V gene lookup returns CDR1 MNHEY and CDR2 SVGAGI. CDR3 length: 15 residues. V shed 6 bases and J 6 bases; nucleotides not matched to a gene: 7. The CDR3 sequence is CASSQTSGGDDTQYF. In DNA form, the CDR3 reads TGTGCCAGCAGCCAGACTAGCGGGGGAGATGATACGCAGTATTTT.

This chain joins TRBV7-9 and TRBJ1-1; the D gene is possibly TRBD1 (5 bases). The ends were cut back, 2 bases at V and 3 bases at J, with 16 bases in the middle. The CDR3 spans 16 residues. Germline CDR1 and CDR2: SEHNR and FQNEAQ (reference sequence). The CDR3 DNA reads TGTGCCAGCAGCTTAATCTTAGGGGTGGGGGACACTGAAGCTTTCTTT. Amino acids: CASSLILGVGDTEAFF. The full variable domain, completed using reference TRBV7-9 and TRBJ1-1, is DTGVSQNPRHKITKRGQNVTFRCDPISEHNRLYWYRQTLGQGPEFLTYFQNEAQLEKSRLLSDRFSAERPKGSFSTLEIQRTEQGDSAMYLCASSLILGVGDTEAFFGQGTRLTVV.

This clone was counted only a few times. This chain joins TRBV20-1 and TRBJ2-7; D unclear. Trimming removed 3 bases at V and 6 bases at J, with 9 bases between. Looked up from germline, CDR1 is DFQATT and CDR2 is SNEGSKA (reference sequence). This CDR3 has 11 residues. This CDR3 is CSASIIGEQYF. In DNA form, the CDR3 reads TGCAGTGCTAGTATTATAGGCGAGCAGTACTTC.

The chain employs TRBV15 and TRBJ1-2, with a weak D call TRBD1 (6 bases). Germline assignment: CDR1 LNHNV and CDR2 YYDKDF (reference sequence). This CDR3 spans 13 amino acids. V gave up 3 bases and J gave up 3 bases, with 8 bases separating them. The CDR3 spells CATSSPGDYGYTF. For the CDR3, the DNA is TGTGCCACCAGCAGTCCAGGGGACTATGGCTACACCTTC.

The V and J genes are TRBV7-2 and TRBJ2-7; 7 bases line up with TRBD2. V dropped 4 bases and J dropped 2; count of bases not matched to a gene: 17. The CDR3 extends over 18 amino acids. CDR1 SGHTA and CDR2 FQGNSA come from the germline V gene. The CDR3 sequence is CASSYPGGAAGHAYEQYF. The CDR3 DNA sequence: TGTGCCAGCAGCTACCCGGGGGGAGCAGCGGGGCATGCCTACGAGCAGTACTTC. Full variable domain (rest looked up from reference TRBV7-2 and TRBJ2-7): GAGVSQSPSNKVTEKGKDVELRCDPISGHTALYWYRQSLGQGLEFLIYFQGNSAPDKSGLPSDRFSAERTGGSVSTLTIQRTQQEDSAVYLCASSYPGGAAGHAYEQYFGPGTRLTVT.

The J gene is TRBJ2-7, the V gene TRBV7-9; D is unclear. CDR3 length: 12 residues. Germline loops: CDR1 SEHNR, CDR2 FQNEAQ (reference sequence). Trimming took 4 bases from V and 4 from J, leaving 8 bases between them. As DNA, the CDR3 is TGTGCCAGCAGCTCGGCCTGGTACGAGCAGTACTTC. Protein product: CASSSAWYEQYF.

This chain uses TRBV13 with TRBJ2-7, with D possibly being TRBD2 (5 bases). V was shortened by 4 bases and J by 1 base, with 8 bases between the two germline ends. Germline CDR1 and CDR2: PRHDT and FYEKMQ (reference sequence). The CDR3 is 13 residues long. In DNA, the CDR3 is TGTGCCAGCAGCTCCGGGAATTCCTACGAGCAGTACTTC. Amino acids: CASSSGNSYEQYF.

The gene calls are TRBV5-1 and TRBJ1-2; 7 bases fit TRBD1. Trimming at V came to 5 bases and at J to 8 bases, leaving 18 bases not matched to a gene. This CDR3 contains 16 residues. CDR1 and CDR2 from the germline V gene are SGHRS and YFSETQ. The CDR3: CASREGDSGHLRGYTF. For the CDR3, the DNA is TGCGCCAGCAGGGAAGGGGACAGCGGTCACCTGAGAGGCTACACCTTC.

The genes are TRBV2 and TRBJ1-1, with a possible D match to TRBD1 (6 bases). The CDR3 runs to 13 residues. Trimming stripped 6 bases from V and 7 bases from J, with 15 bases between. Germline CDR1 and CDR2: SNHLY and FYNNEI. The CDR3 sequence is CASRWRLQGEAFF. CDR3 sequence (DNA): TGTGCCAGCAGGTGGCGACTACAGGGTGAAGCTTTCTTT.

CDR3 DNA sequence: TGTGCCAGCCGCACAGGATTTAACGAGCAGTACTTC. Its protein product is CASRTGFNEQYF. The V call is TRBV28, the J call TRBJ2-7; D is possibly TRBD1 (5 bases). CDR3 length equals 12 residues. CDR1 is MDHEN and CDR2 is SYDVKM in the germline V gene. Trimming stripped 8 bases from V and 5 bases from J, with 13 bases between.

The CDR3 DNA reads as TGCGCCAGCAGCCGCGGACTAGCGGGGGCAGGGCTGGAGACCCAGTACTTC. Protein sequence: CASSRGLAGAGLETQYF. The genes are TRBV4-3 and TRBJ2-5; TRBD2 aligns across 13 bases. The CDR3 sequence is 17 residues long. CDR1 is LGHNA and CDR2 is YSLEER in the germline V gene. With V trimmed by 4 bases and J by 5 bases, 10 bases remained unmatched.

The V gene is TRBV27, the J gene TRBJ2-3, with D possibly TRBD2 on 6 matching bases. Germline V gene sequence: CDR1 MNHEY, CDR2 SMNVEV (reference sequence). V shed 2 bases and J shed 1 base, with 13 bases lying between them. This CDR3 comprises 16 residues. This chain's CDR3 is CASSLIRTGGTDTQYF. Here the CDR3 DNA reads TGTGCCAGCAGTTTAATCCGGACGGGAGGCACAGATACGCAGTATTTT.

The chain joins TRBV6-6 to TRBJ2-7; the match to TRBD2 covers 7 bases. The CDR3 contains 15 residues. Germline V lookup: CDR1 MNHNY, CDR2 SVGAGI (reference sequence). J was trimmed by 0 bases and V by 7 bases; bases with no gene match: 9. CDR3 loop: CASTWAGRVSYEQYF. The CDR3 coding sequence is TGTGCCAGCACGTGGGCTGGGAGGGTCTCCTACGAGCAGTACTTC.

The CDR3 spells CASSSEGSYGYTF. The CDR3, as DNA: TGTGCCAGCAGCTCGGAAGGGAGCTATGGCTACACCTTC. The V call is TRBV7-9, the J call TRBJ1-2; D not resolved. Germline assignment: CDR1 SEHNR and CDR2 FQNEAQ (reference sequence). The CDR3 runs to 13 residues. Trimming cost V 4 bases and J 4 bases, with 10 bases left between them. The full variable domain, its missing parts supplied by reference TRBV7-9 and TRBJ1-2, is DTGVSQNPRHKITKRGQNVTFRCDPISEHNRLYWYRQTLGQGPEFLTYFQNEAQLEKSRLLSDRFSAERPKGSFSTLEIQRTEQGDSAMYLCASSSEGSYGYTFGSGTRLTVV.

This clone was seen only a few times. This rearrangement joins TRBV4-1 to TRBJ1-2; the D is unclear. Trimming removed 5 bases from V and 6 bases from J, with 10 bases in between. In germline, CDR1 is MGHRA, CDR2 YSYEKL. The length of the CDR3 is 12 residues. CDR3 in DNA: TGCGCCAGCAGCGGTCAGAAGAATGGCTACACCTTC. It specifies CASSGQKNGYTF.

The gene calls are TRBV5-6 and TRBJ1-1, with D maybe TRBD1 (5 bases). V was trimmed by 4 bases and J by 1 base, leaving 20 bases between them. The CDR3 covers 17 residues. Germline V gene lookup returns CDR1 SGHDT and CDR2 YYEEEE. The CDR3 spells CASSPRVPGKGNTEAFF. Here the CDR3 DNA reads TGTGCCAGCAGCCCAAGGGTGCCAGGGAAAGGGAACACTGAAGCTTTCTTT.